The 13 T cell receptor beta chains presented below share a single source sample, sequenced in a study of OX40 agonist ivuxolimab in advanced cancers. Sequencing used immunoSEQ multiplex PCR; TCRdb keeps in-frame clones, though not all of them. The sample records tens of thousands of clones, approximately 92% being singletons. The starting material was CD4+ or CD8+ T cells sorted from blood, obtained in a trial of the OX40 agonist ivuxolimab. The receptor source for this set is an adult with an advanced solid tumor such as melanoma, head and neck, liver or kidney cancer.

The rearrangement joins TRBV6-6 to TRBJ1-2, with 7 bases aligning to TRBD1. CDR3 length: 14 residues. V lost 6 bases to trimming and J lost 3 bases; unmatched junction nucleotides: 7. Germline-derived CDR1 and CDR2 are MNHNY and SVGAGI (reference sequence). This CDR3 is CASSWDSLDYGYTF. The CDR3 DNA sequence: TGTGCCAGCAGCTGGGACAGTCTCGACTATGGCTACACCTTC.

The chain recombines TRBV9 with TRBJ2-7, with 7 positions matching TRBD1. There are 16 residues in the CDR3. V lost 3 bases and J lost 1; bases outside the gene matches: 10. The germline gives CDR1 SGDLS, CDR2 YYNGEE. CDR3 amino acids: CASSAGFGTASYEQYF. In DNA form, the CDR3 reads TGTGCCAGCAGCGCGGGCTTCGGGACAGCTTCCTACGAGCAGTACTTC.

The chain is built from TRBV27 and TRBJ1-1; 9 bases are shared with TRBD1. CDR1 is MNHEY, CDR2 SMNVEV, per germline (reference sequence). J lost 1 base, V lost 3 bases, and 3 bases had no gene match. This CDR3 region has 15 residues. In DNA form, the CDR3 reads TGTGCCAGCAGTTTGGGACAGGGAGGGAACACTGAAGCTTTCTTT. Translating it yields CASSLGQGGNTEAFF.

CDR3 coding DNA: TGTGCCAGCAGCGACGGATTGTCAGGGGCTCAGCCCCAGCATTTT. Translating gives CASSDGLSGAQPQHF. V gene TRBV5-8 combines with J gene TRBJ1-5; possible D gene TRBD1, 6 bases. Germline CDR1 is SGHTS and CDR2 is YDEGEE. Trimming pared 4 bases from V and 6 bases from J, leaving 17 bases between. This CDR3 region has 15 residues.

The chain couples TRBV6-1 to TRBJ2-7; no definite D call. CDR3 length: 11 amino acids. With 0 bases removed from V and 3 bases from J, the gap between germline ends came to 0 bases. From germline, CDR1 is MNHNS and CDR2 SASEGT. CDR3 amino acids: CASSEAYEQYF. The CDR3 coding sequence is TGTGCCAGCAGTGAAGCCTACGAGCAGTACTTC.

The V call is TRBV30, the J call TRBJ2-5; D is perhaps TRBD1 or TRBD2 (5 bases each). The length of the CDR3 is 13 residues. Germline V gives CDR1 GTSNPN, CDR2 SVGIG (reference sequence). V was shortened by 7 bases and J by 7 bases, with 19 bases between the two germline ends. DNA for the CDR3: TGTGCCTCCCTAGGGGACGGTCTCGCGACCCAGTACTTC. This codes for CASLGDGLATQYF.

The chain couples TRBV7-9 to TRBJ2-7; 7 nucleotides agree with TRBD2. Germline V lookup: CDR1 SEHNR, CDR2 FQNEAQ (reference sequence). V was clipped by 5 bases and J by 0 bases; unmatched bases: 13. This CDR3 contains 17 residues. The CDR3 DNA reads as TGTGCCAGCAGCGCGCAAGCCCCGGGGGGTCTCTCCTACGAGCAGTACTTC. This codes for CASSAQAPGGLSYEQYF. The full variable domain, completed using reference TRBV7-9 and TRBJ2-7, is DTGVSQNPRHKITKRGQNVTFRCDPISEHNRLYWYRQTLGQGPEFLTYFQNEAQLEKSRLLSDRFSAERPKGSFSTLEIQRTEQGDSAMYLCASSAQAPGGLSYEQYFGPGTRLTVT.

The genes are TRBV27 and TRBJ2-3; 7 bases match TRBD1. CDR1 is MNHEY and CDR2 is SMNVEV in the germline V gene (reference sequence). The trim removed 5 bases at V and 2 bases at J, leaving 4 bases unmatched. The CDR3 length is 14 residues. The CDR3 region is CASSLGQVTDTQYF. CDR3 nucleotides: TGTGCCAGCAGTCTCGGACAGGTCACAGATACGCAGTATTTT.

This chain uses TRBV6-1 with TRBJ1-2; a weak D match, TRBD1 (5 bases). Per germline, CDR1 MNHNS and CDR2 SASEGT. There are 12 residues in the CDR3. V was shortened by 10 bases and J by 5 bases, with 14 bases between the two germline ends. The CDR3 protein is CATLAWGYGYTF. CDR3 in DNA: TGTGCCACCTTGGCATGGGGGTATGGCTACACCTTC.

V and J are TRBV29-1 and TRBJ1-1, with D possibly TRBD1 on 5 matching bases. The CDR3 sequence is 13 residues long. Trimming pared 4 bases from V and 6 bases from J, leaving 15 bases between. Germline CDR1 and CDR2: SQVTM and ANQGSEA. CDR3 in amino acids: CSVAPSLGAEAFF. CDR3 bases: TGCAGCGTTGCGCCCTCACTAGGGGCTGAAGCTTTCTTT.

The genes are TRBV11-3 and TRBJ2-3; 14 nucleotides align to TRBD2. CDR3 length: 17 amino acids. V shed 0 bases and J 4 bases; nucleotides not matched to a gene: 3. The V gene's germline CDR1 is SGHNT and CDR2 YENEEA. The CDR3 reads CASSLDGLAGGSDTQYF. The CDR3 nucleotides read TGTGCCAGCAGCTTAGACGGACTAGCGGGGGGTTCAGATACGCAGTATTTT.

This clone showed up just once. This chain connects TRBV27 to TRBJ2-1, with D possibly matching TRBD1 (5 bases). Germline-derived CDR1 and CDR2 are MNHEY and SMNVEV (reference sequence). With 0 bases removed from V and 5 bases from J, the gap between germline ends came to 8 bases. The length of the CDR3 is 14 residues. The CDR3 loop reads CASSLSRANNEQFF. In DNA, the CDR3 is TGTGCCAGCAGTTTATCCAGGGCCAACAATGAGCAGTTCTTC.

This chain joins TRBV27 and TRBJ2-7, with 14 bases identical to TRBD2. With V trimmed by 6 bases and J by 4 bases, 11 bases remained unmatched. This CDR3 is 17 amino acids long. Germline V gives CDR1 MNHEY, CDR2 SMNVEV (reference sequence). DNA for the CDR3: TGTGCCAGCAGAAACGAGGGACTAGCGGGAGCTTCGTACGAGCAGTACTTC. Amino acid sequence: CASRNEGLAGASYEQYF.